The sequence of this T cell receptor beta chain was determined in a study of cytomegalovirus exposure and HLA in healthy donors. At the level of the study: Genotyping of 430 or so donors showed that about 79% belonged to the Caucasian-associated ancestry cluster.

As to this clone: Its antigen is currently unknown.

The PCR ran on 60 Vbeta and 13 Jbeta primers. The repertoire was sequenced with immunoSEQ multiplex PCR; TCRdb's copy has only in-frame clones and lacks some. The sample yields roughly 65,000 clones, about 82% seen once. Overall study results and limits: Cytomegalovirus status, reportedly, was diagnosed with high specificity and sensitivity by the classifier. Later analysis suggested links between common viral pathogens and several top significant clusters.

Germline V gene data show CDR1 as MDHEN and CDR2 as SYDVKM. This CDR3 spans 14 amino acids. The J segment lost 6 bases and the V segment lost 5 bases, leaving 4 bases of the junction unmatched. The chain employs TRBV28 and TRBJ1-6, with 7 bases fitting TRBD1. Sequences were obtained from PBMCs. This TCR derives from a woman aged 30 to 39 in good health and CMV-seronegative. The CDR3 DNA reads as TGTGCCAGCAGTCCGGGACAGAGTAATTCACCCCTCCACTTT. Translated: CASSPGQSNSPLHF.